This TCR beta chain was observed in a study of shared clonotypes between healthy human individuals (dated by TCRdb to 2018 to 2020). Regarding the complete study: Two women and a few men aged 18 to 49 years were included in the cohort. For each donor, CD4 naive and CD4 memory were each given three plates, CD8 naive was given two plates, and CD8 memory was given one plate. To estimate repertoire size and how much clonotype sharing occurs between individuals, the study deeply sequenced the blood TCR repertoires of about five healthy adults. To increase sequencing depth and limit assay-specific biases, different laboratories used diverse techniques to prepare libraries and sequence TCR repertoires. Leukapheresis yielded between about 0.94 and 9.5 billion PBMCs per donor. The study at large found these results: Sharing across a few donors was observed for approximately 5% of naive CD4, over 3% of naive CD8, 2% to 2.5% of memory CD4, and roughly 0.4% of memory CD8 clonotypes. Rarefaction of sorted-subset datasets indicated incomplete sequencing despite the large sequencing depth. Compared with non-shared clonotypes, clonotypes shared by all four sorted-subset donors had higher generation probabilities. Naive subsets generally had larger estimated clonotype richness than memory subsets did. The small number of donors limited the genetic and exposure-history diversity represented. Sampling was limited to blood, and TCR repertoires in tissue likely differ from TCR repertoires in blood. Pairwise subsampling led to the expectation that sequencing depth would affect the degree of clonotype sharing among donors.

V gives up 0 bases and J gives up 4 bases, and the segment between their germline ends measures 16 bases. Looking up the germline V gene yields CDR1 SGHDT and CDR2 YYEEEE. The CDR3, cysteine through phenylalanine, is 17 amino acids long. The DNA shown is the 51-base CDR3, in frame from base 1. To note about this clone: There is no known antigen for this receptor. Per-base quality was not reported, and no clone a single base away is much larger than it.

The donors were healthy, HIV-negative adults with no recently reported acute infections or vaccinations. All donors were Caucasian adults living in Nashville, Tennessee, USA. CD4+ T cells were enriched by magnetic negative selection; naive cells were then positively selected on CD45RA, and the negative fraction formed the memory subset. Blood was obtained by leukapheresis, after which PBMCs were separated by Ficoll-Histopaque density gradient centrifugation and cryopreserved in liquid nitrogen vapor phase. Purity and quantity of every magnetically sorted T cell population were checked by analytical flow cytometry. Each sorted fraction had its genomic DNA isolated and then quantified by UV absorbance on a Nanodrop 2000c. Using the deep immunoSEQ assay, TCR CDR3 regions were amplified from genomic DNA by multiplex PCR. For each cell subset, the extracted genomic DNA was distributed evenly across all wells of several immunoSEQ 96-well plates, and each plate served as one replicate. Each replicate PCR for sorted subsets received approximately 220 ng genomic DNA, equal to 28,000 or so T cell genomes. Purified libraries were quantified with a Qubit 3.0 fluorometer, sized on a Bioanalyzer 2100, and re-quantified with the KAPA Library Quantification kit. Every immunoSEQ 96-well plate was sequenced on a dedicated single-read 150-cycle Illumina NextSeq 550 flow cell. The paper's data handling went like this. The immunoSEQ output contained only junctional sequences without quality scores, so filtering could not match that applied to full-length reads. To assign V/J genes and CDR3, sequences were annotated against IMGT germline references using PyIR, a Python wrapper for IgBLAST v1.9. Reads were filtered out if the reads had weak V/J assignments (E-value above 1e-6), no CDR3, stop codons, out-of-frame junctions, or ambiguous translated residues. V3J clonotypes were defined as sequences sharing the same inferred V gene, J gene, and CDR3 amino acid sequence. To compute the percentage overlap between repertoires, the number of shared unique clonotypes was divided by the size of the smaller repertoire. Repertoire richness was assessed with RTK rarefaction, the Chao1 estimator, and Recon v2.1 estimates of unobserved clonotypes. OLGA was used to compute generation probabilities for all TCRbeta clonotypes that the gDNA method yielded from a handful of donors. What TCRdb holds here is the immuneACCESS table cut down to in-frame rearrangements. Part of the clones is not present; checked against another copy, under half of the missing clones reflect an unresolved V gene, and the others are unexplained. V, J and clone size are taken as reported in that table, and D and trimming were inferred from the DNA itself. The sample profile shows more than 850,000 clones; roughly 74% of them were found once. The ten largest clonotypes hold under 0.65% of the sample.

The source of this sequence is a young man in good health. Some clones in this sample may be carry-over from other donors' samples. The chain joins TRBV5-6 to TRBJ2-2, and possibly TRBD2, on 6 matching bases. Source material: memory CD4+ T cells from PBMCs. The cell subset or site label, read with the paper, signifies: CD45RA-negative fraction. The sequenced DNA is TGTGCCAGCAGCTTGGCCGCACACCTCGGGGGCACCGGGGAGCTGTTTTTT. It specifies CASSLAAHLGGTGELFF. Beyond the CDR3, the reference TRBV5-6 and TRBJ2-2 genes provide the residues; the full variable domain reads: DAGVTQSPTHLIKTRGQQVTLRCSPKSGHDTVSWYQQALGQGPQFIFQYYEEEERQRGNFPDRFSGHQFPNYSSELNVNALLLGDSALYLCASSLAAHLGGTGELFFGEGSRLTVL.